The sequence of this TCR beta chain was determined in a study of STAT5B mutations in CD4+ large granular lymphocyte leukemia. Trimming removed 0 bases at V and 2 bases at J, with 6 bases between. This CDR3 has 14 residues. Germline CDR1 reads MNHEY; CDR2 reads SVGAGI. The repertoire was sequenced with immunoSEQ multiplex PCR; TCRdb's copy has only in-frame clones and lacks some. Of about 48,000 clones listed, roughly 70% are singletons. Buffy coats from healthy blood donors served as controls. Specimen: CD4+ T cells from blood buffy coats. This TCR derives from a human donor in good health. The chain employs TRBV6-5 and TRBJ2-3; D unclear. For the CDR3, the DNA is TGTGCCAGCAGTTACTCTTCAGTCACAGATACGCAGTATTTT. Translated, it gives CASSYSSVTDTQYF.